This entry describes one T cell receptor beta chain. Germline V gene data show CDR1 as SEHNR and CDR2 as FQNEAQ (reference sequence). V lost 0 bases and J lost 10, with 10 bases in between. The length of the CDR3 is 14 residues. The data stem from a study of tumor-infiltrating lymphocytes in localized non-small cell lung cancer. Study overall: The cohort mixed smokers and never-smokers, several histologies, and some post-neoadjuvant-chemotherapy samples. Tumor tissue and non-adjacent uninvolved lung came from each patient.

The data were produced by immunoSEQ multiplex PCR, yet TCRdb's version contains in-frame clones alone and is incomplete. The sample contains about 3,800 clones, roughly 70% of which appear only once. This chain links TRBV7-9 with TRBJ1-6; weak D call: TRBD1 (5 bases). The sequenced sample was uninvolved lung tissue not adjacent to the tumor. This receptor was obtained from a human donor with non-small cell lung cancer. This CDR3 is CASSLAGGKSPLHF. The CDR3 bases are TGTGCCAGCAGCTTAGCGGGGGGAAAATCACCCCTCCACTTT. Full variable domain (outside the CDR3, taken from reference TRBV7-9 and TRBJ1-6): DTGVSQNPRHKITKRGQNVTFRCDPISEHNRLYWYRQTLGQGPEFLTYFQNEAQLEKSRLLSDRFSAERPKGSFSTLEIQRTEQGDSAMYLCASSLAGGKSPLHFGNGTRLTVT.